These 21 T cell receptor beta chains came from one sample sequenced in a study of T-cell memory formation after mild COVID-19. TCRdb re-called the 5' RACE reads through MiXCR, storing one row per CDR3 protein. Among approximately 150,000 distinct CDR3 sequences listed, approximately 13% were seen once. Sequenced input: PBMCs or a T cell subset sorted from them (not recorded which). The receptors shown here come from a man younger than 35 who had mild COVID-19 (a few samples of this study predate the infection). Cell type and time point are not known.

J is TRBJ2-1 and V is TRBV11-2, with D possibly TRBD2 on 5 matching bases. Germline V gene sequence: CDR1 SGHAT, CDR2 FQNNGV. Trimming removed 1 base at V and 8 bases at J, with 15 bases between. The CDR3 is 15 amino acids. CDR3 nucleotides: TGTGCCAGCAGCTTAGGAAGCTTGAGGGTCGATGAGCAGTTCTTC. This gives the protein CASSLGSLRVDEQFF.

This clonotype was detected many times. The V gene is TRBV7-3, the J gene TRBJ2-1; D might be TRBD1 or TRBD2, each matching 6 bases. In germline, CDR1 is SGHTA, CDR2 FQGTGA. The germline V and J ends were trimmed by 5 bases and 5 bases, with 10 bases remaining between them. The CDR3 consists of 13 residues. CDR3 DNA: TGTGCCAGCAGCCCGGGGGCAAACAATGAGCAGTTCTTC. Protein: CASSPGANNEQFF.

This clonotype was counted only a few times. The gene calls are TRBV7-2 and TRBJ1-1; TRBD1 might be the D (5 bases). This CDR3 is built from 15 residues. The germline V and J ends were trimmed by 4 bases and 3 bases, with 15 bases remaining between them. Germline-derived CDR1 and CDR2 are SGHTA and FQGNSA. As DNA, the CDR3 is TGTGCCAGCAGCTCACAGGTGTTACGGGACACTGAAGCTTTCTTT. Translation: CASSSQVLRDTEAFF.

This clonotype was counted at least ten times. The rearrangement links TRBV6-5 to TRBJ2-5; TRBD2 agrees at 13 bases. V was pared by 0 bases and J by 5 bases, with 3 bases of the junction left unmatched. Germline CDR1 and CDR2: MNHEY and SVGAGI. CDR3 size: 16 residues. In DNA form, the CDR3 reads TGTGCCAGCAGTTACTCCCGGACTAGCGGGGGTGAGACCCAGTACTTC. Translated: CASSYSRTSGGETQYF.

This clonotype occurred many times. This rearrangement joins TRBV7-3 to TRBJ2-1, with TRBD2 matching over 10 bases. V trimming: 5 bases; J trimming: 3 bases; junction bases outside the gene matches: 4. CDR1 and CDR2 from the germline V gene are SGHTA and FQGTGA. CDR3 length equals 15 residues. The CDR3 is CASSLSGGVYNEQFF. The CDR3 DNA reads as TGTGCCAGCAGCCTGAGCGGGGGGGTCTACAATGAGCAGTTCTTC.

This clonotype came up a few times. The genes are TRBV5-1 and TRBJ2-7; 7 bases are shared with TRBD1. Unmatched junction bases numbered 8, after V lost 4 bases and J lost 1 base. Germline values: CDR1 SGHRS, CDR2 YFSETQ. This CDR3 spans 15 amino acids. This chain's CDR3 is CASSAGTASSYEQYV. The CDR3 nucleotides read TGCGCCAGCAGCGCCGGGACAGCGAGTTCCTACGAGCAGTACGTC.

This clonotype has a handful of counts. This rearrangement joins TRBV20-1 to TRBJ2-1; 11 nucleotides line up with TRBD2. Germline V gives CDR1 DFQATT, CDR2 SNEGSKA (reference sequence). The CDR3 is 14 amino acids. The V and J ends lost 7 bases and 2 bases, in that order; junction bases with no gene match: 4. The chain's CDR3 is CSVLSGGAYNEQFF. In DNA form, the CDR3 reads TGCAGTGTTCTTAGCGGGGGGGCCTACAATGAGCAGTTCTTC.

This clonotype was seen a few times. The chain employs TRBV11-2 and TRBJ2-3; D is possibly TRBD2 (6 bases). The CDR3 consists of 15 residues. V lost 4 bases, J lost 0 bases, and 11 bases lay in between. Germline V gives CDR1 SGHAT, CDR2 FQNNGV. CDR3 nucleotides: TGTGCCAGCAGCTACTGGGGGGATAGCACAGATACGCAGTATTTT. Its protein is CASSYWGDSTDTQYF.

The genes are TRBV5-4 and TRBJ1-4; TRBD1 matches at 7 bases. From germline, CDR1 is SGHNT and CDR2 YYREEE (reference sequence). This CDR3 has 14 residues. Trimming at V came to 4 bases and at J to 8 bases, leaving 8 bases not matched to a gene. The CDR3 reads CASSAGGGEEKLFF. The CDR3 bases are TGTGCCAGCAGCGCCGGAGGGGGCGAAGAAAAACTGTTTTTT.

This rearrangement joins TRBV7-9 to TRBJ1-2; 9 nucleotides match TRBD1. Germline CDR1 is SEHNR and CDR2 is FQNEAQ (reference sequence). V lost 5 bases, J lost 8 bases, and 6 bases stayed unmatched. CDR3 length: 13 residues. CDR3 coding DNA: TGTGCCAGCAGCCAGCGGACAGGGGACGGCTACACCTTC. It codes for CASSQRTGDGYTF.

The gene calls are TRBV7-2 and TRBJ2-5; unclear D gene. This CDR3 spans 13 amino acids. The V end lost 5 bases, the J end lost 2 bases, and 9 bases lay between the germline ends. Germline CDR1 reads SGHTA; CDR2 reads FQGNSA. CDR3 bases: TGTGCCAGCAGCCAGCTAGGTCAAGAGACCCAGTACTTC. This codes for CASSQLGQETQYF.

This sequence joins TRBV7-2 and TRBJ2-1, with 7 bases fitting TRBD1. The germline CDR1 and CDR2 sequences are SGHTA and FQGNSA. Trimming removed 2 bases from V and 6 bases from J; junction bases left unmatched: 1. The CDR3 sequence is 13 residues long. CDR3 region: CASSLRGRNEQFF. CDR3 sequence (DNA): TGTGCCAGCAGCTTAAGGGGGCGCAATGAGCAGTTCTTC.

This clonotype was seen a handful of times. V gene TRBV7-2 combines with J gene TRBJ2-5, with 8 bases lining up with TRBD2. The CDR3 is 15 amino acids. V dropped 5 bases and J dropped 2; count of bases not matched to a gene: 7. CDR1 and CDR2 from the germline V gene are SGHTA and FQGNSA. CDR3 in amino acids: CASSRSSGEQETQYF. CDR3 in DNA: TGTGCCAGCAGCCGCAGTAGCGGGGAGCAAGAGACCCAGTACTTC.

The chain is built from TRBV20-1 and TRBJ2-7; either TRBD1 or TRBD2 may supply D (5 bases each). Germline CDR1 reads DFQATT; CDR2 reads SNEGSKA (reference sequence). Trimming pared 3 bases from V and 2 bases from J, leaving 14 bases between. The CDR3 consists of 14 residues. The CDR3 coding sequence is TGCAGTGCTAGGGAGACCGGGGCAACCTACGAGCAGTACTTC. Translation: CSARETGATYEQYF.

V usage is TRBV6-6 and J usage is TRBJ2-3; TRBD1 matches at 7 bases. In germline, CDR1 is MNHNY, CDR2 SVGAGI (reference sequence). The V and J ends lost 6 bases and 2 bases, in that order; junction bases with no gene match: 5. The CDR3 sequence is 14 residues long. The chain's CDR3 is CASRVTGNTDTQYF. The CDR3 region has the DNA TGTGCCAGCAGGGTGACAGGGAACACAGATACGCAGTATTTT.

This chain uses TRBV9 with TRBJ1-6, with 7 bases lining up with TRBD1. This CDR3 contains 15 residues. V was pared by 0 bases and J by 10 bases, with 7 bases of the junction left unmatched. Germline values: CDR1 SGDLS, CDR2 YYNGEE. The CDR3 loop is CASSVGDSRRSPLHF. CDR3 in DNA: TGTGCCAGCAGCGTAGGGGACAGCCGTCGATCACCCCTCCACTTT.

This clonotype came up a few times. The chain combines TRBV14 with TRBJ2-5, with D perhaps given as TRBD1 or TRBD2 (6 bases each). V lost 1 base and J 11 bases, leaving 11 bases between the germline ends. CDR3 size: 12 residues. The germline V gene has CDR1 SGHDN and CDR2 FVKESK. DNA for the CDR3: TGTGCCAGCAGCCAAGTAGGGGGGAATCAGTACTTC. Residues: CASSQVGGNQYF.

V usage is TRBV6-5 and J usage is TRBJ1-5; possibly TRBD1 for D (5 bases). Per germline, CDR1 MNHEY and CDR2 SVGAGI. V shed 4 bases and J shed 1 base, with 8 bases lying between them. The CDR3 contains 14 residues. The DNA of the CDR3 is TGTGCCAGCAGTTCCGGGACCAGCAATCAGCCCCAGCATTTT. Translating it yields CASSSGTSNQPQHF.

This clonotype showed up just a few times. The V and J genes are TRBV20-1 and TRBJ1-6; D is unresolved. V was trimmed by 5 bases and J by 0 bases, leaving 14 bases between them. Germline lookup yields CDR1 DFQATT and CDR2 SNEGSKA (reference sequence). The CDR3 covers 16 residues. The CDR3 nucleotides read TGCAGTGCTTCTCAGAGACCGAGCTCCTATAATTCACCCCTCCACTTT. It yields the protein CSASQRPSSYNSPLHF.

For this clonotype: Sequence at one end of the junction differs from germline and may be a read error. The rearrangement links TRBV6-6 to TRBJ1-6, with D possibly being TRBD1 (5 bases). Germline V gives CDR1 MNHNY, CDR2 SVGAGI (reference sequence). This CDR3 spans 15 amino acids. The CDR3 region has the DNA TGTGCCAGCAATTACTCCGGGACGGGGGATTCACCCCTCCACTTT. Its protein is CASNYSGTGDSPLHF.

This clonotype has ten or more counts. The rearrangement joins TRBV7-2 to TRBJ1-5; D uncertain. Germline CDR1 reads SGHTA; CDR2 reads FQGNSA. The CDR3 spans 14 residues. V shed 4 bases and J shed 0 bases, with 7 bases lying between them. The DNA of the CDR3 is TGTGCCAGCAGCTCGTACTCTAGCAATCAGCCCCAGCATTTT. This codes for CASSSYSSNQPQHF.